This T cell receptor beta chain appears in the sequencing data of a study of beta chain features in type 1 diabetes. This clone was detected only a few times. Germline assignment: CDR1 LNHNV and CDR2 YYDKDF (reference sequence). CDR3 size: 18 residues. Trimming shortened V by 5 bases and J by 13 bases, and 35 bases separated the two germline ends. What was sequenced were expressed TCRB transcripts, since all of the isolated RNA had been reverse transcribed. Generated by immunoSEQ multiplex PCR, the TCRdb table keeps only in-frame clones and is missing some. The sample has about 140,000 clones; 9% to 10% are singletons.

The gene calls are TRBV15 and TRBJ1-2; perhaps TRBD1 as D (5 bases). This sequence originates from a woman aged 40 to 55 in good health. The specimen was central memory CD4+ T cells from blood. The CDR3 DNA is TGTGCCACCAGCCAAATAAACTTACTCAGGGTTTCCGACCATGAAGCCACCTTC. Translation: CATSQINLLRVSDHEATF.